These 26 T cell receptor beta chains were all obtained from the same sample, sequenced in a study of a mutant IDH1 vaccine in newly diagnosed glioma. Generated by immunoSEQ multiplex PCR, the TCRdb table keeps only in-frame clones and is missing some. Of over 75,000 clones listed, 75% to 85% were seen once; the top ten hold under 6.5%. The antigens of these receptors remain unknown. Time point described: week 47, end of study. A 20-mer mutant IDH1 peptide at 300 ug was injected subcutaneously with topical imiquimod. The specimen was PBMCs, collected from a glioma patient whose treatment included an IDH1 peptide vaccine. These receptor sequences come from a man aged 40-50 years with glioma.

This chain joins TRBV7-6 and TRBJ2-1, with TRBD2 matching over 9 bases. The V segment lost 1 base and the J segment 8 bases; nucleotides outside the gene matches: 9. The CDR3 runs to 16 residues. From germline, CDR1 is SGHVS and CDR2 FNYEAQ. CDR3 protein: CASSLGGGRAMDEQFF. The CDR3 DNA reads TGTGCCAGCAGCTTAGGAGGCGGGAGGGCCATGGATGAGCAGTTCTTC.

The CDR3 loop is CASSPDRSHGYTF. DNA of the CDR3: TGTGCCAGCTCCCCCGACAGGTCCCATGGCTACACCTTC. This sequence joins TRBV18 and TRBJ1-2; a possible D gene is TRBD1 (6 bases). The CDR3 is 13 residues long. The V gene's germline CDR1 is KGHSH and CDR2 LQKENI. V gave up 6 bases and J gave up 6 bases, with 14 bases separating them.

The sample holds a few counts of this clone. The chain uses TRBV6-5 and TRBJ1-1; no clear D gene. Germline CDR1 is MNHEY and CDR2 is SVGAGI. Trimming removed 6 bases at V and 5 bases at J, with 19 bases between. This CDR3 comprises 15 residues. CDR3 in DNA: TGTGCCAGCAGCCGTGCGGATGGGGTCCGTACTGAAGCTTTCTTT. It codes for CASSRADGVRTEAFF.

The chain recombines TRBV13 with TRBJ2-5; 9 bases are a match to TRBD1. Germline CDR1 PRHDT, CDR2 FYEKMQ (reference sequence). The CDR3 runs to 14 residues. Trimming took 1 base from V and 13 from J; bases not matched to a gene: 10. The CDR3 region is CASSLAEADRGPYF. Here the CDR3 DNA reads TGTGCCAGCAGCTTAGCCGAAGCGGACAGGGGACCGTACTTC. Supplemented by reference TRBV13 and TRBJ2-5, the full variable domain reads AAGVIQSPRHLIKEKRETATLKCYPIPRHDTVYWYQQGPGQDPQFLISFYEKMQSDKGSIPDRFSAQQFSDYHSELNMSSLELGDSALYFCASSLAEADRGPYFGPGTRLLVL.

The CDR3 is CASSLGTSRAGELFF. The CDR3 bases are TGTGCCAGCAGCTTAGGGACTAGCCGGGCCGGGGAGCTGTTTTTT. This chain links TRBV7-6 with TRBJ2-2; TRBD2 matches at 8 bases. Germline values: CDR1 SGHVS, CDR2 FNYEAQ. The CDR3 has 15 amino acids. Unmatched junction bases numbered 4, after V lost 1 base and J lost 6 bases. The full variable domain, in which reference TRBV7-6 and TRBJ2-2 provide the parts outside the CDR3, is GAGVSQSPRYKVTKRGQDVALRCDPISGHVSLYWYRQALGQGPEFLTYFNYEAQQDKSGLPNDRFSAERPEGSISTLTIQRTEQRDSAMYRCASSLGTSRAGELFFGEGSRLTVL.

J is TRBJ1-5 and V is TRBV19; weak D call: TRBD1 (5 bases). This CDR3 comprises 17 residues. Germline assignment: CDR1 LNHDA and CDR2 SQIVND (reference sequence). The V and J ends lost 2 bases and 2 bases respectively, with 16 bases between them. The CDR3 DNA reads as TGTGCCAGTAGTATATCGGCGGGGGGAATGGGCAATCAGCCCCAGCATTTT. Translated: CASSISAGGMGNQPQHF.

A single count supports this clone. The chain has TRBV5-1 and TRBJ1-4; no definite D call. The ends were cut back, 6 bases at V and 0 bases at J, with 12 bases in the middle. This CDR3 spans 15 amino acids. Per the germline V gene, CDR1 is SGHRS and CDR2 is YFSETQ. The CDR3 DNA follows: TGCGCCAGCACCCCCGCCGGCGCAACTAATGAAAAACTGTTTTTT. Its protein is CASTPAGATNEKLFF.

This clone was observed a handful of times. The J gene is TRBJ2-3, the V gene TRBV12-5, with 7 positions matching TRBD2. Trimming cost V 4 bases and J 2 bases; bases outside gene matches: 6. The length of the CDR3 is 15 residues. Germline values: CDR1 LGHNT, CDR2 FRNRAP. The CDR3 protein is CASGSSSGFTDTQYF. CDR3 nucleotide sequence: TGTGCTAGTGGTTCCTCTAGCGGTTTCACAGATACGCAGTATTTT.

The chain is built from TRBV4-3 and TRBJ2-3; D is unclear. Germline V gene data show CDR1 as LGHNA and CDR2 as YSLEER. The V gene lost 0 bases and the J gene lost 2 bases, with 15 bases spanning the gap. The CDR3 has 17 amino acids. CDR3 DNA sequence: TGCGCCAGCAGCCAAGATCTGACTGTCGAATCCACAGATACGCAGTATTTT. Protein: CASSQDLTVESTDTQYF.

The chain joins TRBV7-9 to TRBJ1-1, with D perhaps matching TRBD1 (5 bases). The germline CDR1 and CDR2 sequences are SEHNR and FQNEAQ (reference sequence). The CDR3 spans 14 residues. V was clipped by 5 bases and J by 6 bases, with 16 bases between them. CDR3 coding DNA: TGTGCCAGCAGCCTGGGACTCCCGATGGCTGAAGCTTTCTTT. Protein: CASSLGLPMAEAFF.

The chain combines TRBV5-1 with TRBJ1-1; a weak D match, TRBD1 (6 bases). CDR1 is SGHRS, CDR2 YFSETQ, per germline. V was trimmed by 4 bases and J by 0 bases, leaving 16 bases between them. The CDR3 spans 16 residues. The DNA of the CDR3 is TGCGCCAGCAGCGGGGGGCAAACGTTGATGAACACTGAAGCTTTCTTT. Protein product: CASSGGQTLMNTEAFF. Based on the CDR3 plus reference TRBV5-1 and TRBJ1-1, the full variable domain is KAGVTQTPRYLIKTRGQQVTLSCSPISGHRSVSWYQQTPGQGLQFLFEYFSETQRNKGNFPGRFSGRQFSNSRSEMNVSTLELGDSALYLCASSGGQTLMNTEAFFGQGTRLTVV.

This clone came up once. The V call is TRBV19, the J call TRBJ2-2, with D unresolved. The V gene lost 7 bases and the J gene lost 3 bases, with 12 bases spanning the gap. This CDR3 spans 14 amino acids. Germline V CDR1 and CDR2: LNHDA, SQIVND (reference sequence). CDR3 amino acids: CASTPGTYTGELFF. The CDR3, as DNA: TGTGCCAGTACCCCCGGCACCTACACCGGGGAGCTGTTTTTT.

The chain joins TRBV18 to TRBJ2-2; D unresolved. The V gene's germline CDR1 is KGHSH and CDR2 LQKENI. The CDR3 consists of 11 residues. V lost 3 bases and J lost 6, with 2 bases in between. Written as DNA, the CDR3 is TGTGCCAGCTCACCGGCCGGGGAGCTGTTTTTT. Amino acid sequence: CASSPAGELFF.

The chain joins TRBV19 to TRBJ1-3; D call uncertain. V shed 7 bases and J shed 3 bases, with 7 bases lying between them. The germline V gene encodes CDR1 LNHDA and CDR2 SQIVND (reference sequence). The CDR3 is 12 amino acids. CDR3 bases: TGTGCCAGTAACGGGATTGGAAACACCATATATTTT. Translating gives CASNGIGNTIYF.

The V and J genes are TRBV7-2 and TRBJ2-2, with TRBD2 identical over 11 bases. V shed 0 bases and J 6 bases; nucleotides not matched to a gene: 9. The V gene's germline CDR1 is SGHTA and CDR2 FQGNSA. The length of the CDR3 is 18 residues. The CDR3: CASSLARTSGRSAGELFF. CDR3 sequence (DNA): TGTGCCAGCAGCTTAGCCCGAACTAGCGGGAGATCCGCCGGGGAGCTGTTTTTT.

J is TRBJ1-3 and V is TRBV7-9, with D maybe TRBD1 (6 bases). V dropped 2 bases and J dropped 0 bases, with 17 bases sitting between them. Looked up from germline, CDR1 is SEHNR and CDR2 is FQNEAQ (reference sequence). The CDR3 has 18 amino acids. The CDR3 region is CASSLTSGAQVSGNTIYF. CDR3 bases: TGTGCCAGCAGCTTAACTTCGGGGGCCCAAGTCTCTGGAAACACCATATATTTT.

This clone came up many times. This sequence joins TRBV4-3 and TRBJ2-2; D uncertain. V was clipped by 4 bases and J by 1 base, with 7 bases between them. This CDR3 is built from 14 residues. Germline V gene sequence: CDR1 LGHNA, CDR2 YSLEER. The CDR3 loop is CASSLQMNTGELFF. CDR3 in DNA: TGCGCCAGCAGCCTACAGATGAACACCGGGGAGCTGTTTTTT.

V is TRBV6-1 and J is TRBJ1-1, with D possibly TRBD1 on 6 matching bases. V lost 4 bases and J 1 base, leaving 22 bases between the germline ends. In germline, CDR1 is MNHNS, CDR2 SASEGT. The CDR3 runs 18 residues. The CDR3 is CASSAPGTSVRWNTEAFF. CDR3 coding DNA: TGTGCCAGCAGTGCCCCCGGGACATCCGTTCGGTGGAACACTGAAGCTTTCTTT.

This chain links TRBV5-4 with TRBJ1-2, with D tentatively TRBD1 (5 bases). This CDR3 comprises 14 residues. Germline values: CDR1 SGHNT, CDR2 YYREEE (reference sequence). The germline V and J ends were trimmed by 2 bases and 4 bases, with 12 bases remaining between them. CDR3 nucleotides: TGTGCCAGCAGCTTAGGCCAGGGATTCTATGGCTACACCTTC. This codes for CASSLGQGFYGYTF.

The CDR3 DNA follows: TGCGCCAGCAGCCAAGAGATGGGGGCCAGGGGAACCGATGAGCAGTTCTTC. Translation gives CASSQEMGARGTDEQFF. The chain combines TRBV4-3 with TRBJ2-1; D is perhaps TRBD1 (6 bases). V was shortened by 0 bases and J by 8 bases, with 20 bases between the two germline ends. The CDR3 sequence is 17 residues long. CDR1 and CDR2 from the germline V gene are LGHNA and YSLEER.

This clone was seen a handful of times. CDR3 nucleotide sequence: TGCGCCAGCAGCTTACAGGGTTCTATGGGCAATGAGCAGTTCTTC. Translating gives CASSLQGSMGNEQFF. The chain uses TRBV5-1 and TRBJ2-1, with D possibly TRBD1 on 6 matching bases. The CDR3 loop spans 15 amino acids. Germline assignment: CDR1 SGHRS and CDR2 YFSETQ. V was trimmed by 2 bases and J by 6 bases, leaving 15 bases between them.

This chain links TRBV29-1 with TRBJ1-2; no definite D call. Germline assignment: CDR1 SQVTM and CDR2 ANQGSEA. The V end was cut by 0 bases, the J end by 5 bases, with 13 bases between. There are 14 residues in the CDR3. CDR3 in DNA: TGCAGCGTTGAAGAAAGAACGGCGACTTATGGCTACACCTTC. Amino acid sequence: CSVEERTATYGYTF.

The V gene is TRBV6-5, the J gene TRBJ1-1; D call uncertain. Germline values: CDR1 MNHEY, CDR2 SVGAGI. The CDR3 covers 13 residues. Trimming stripped 5 bases from V and 2 bases from J, with 9 bases between. CDR3 nucleotides: TGTGCCAGCAGTAAACAGATCAACACTGAAGCTTTCTTT. Its protein product is CASSKQINTEAFF.

The V call is TRBV11-2, the J call TRBJ1-1; possibly TRBD1 for D (6 bases). Germline loops: CDR1 SGHAT, CDR2 FQNNGV. Between the trimmed V and J ends, which lost 3 bases and 4 bases, there was a span of 18 bases. The CDR3 is made up of 16 amino acids. CDR3 in amino acids: CASSFPSTRGFTEAFF. CDR3 coding DNA: TGTGCCAGCAGCTTCCCCTCGACCAGGGGTTTCACTGAAGCTTTCTTT.

This clone was counted only a few times. The chain combines TRBV6-6 with TRBJ1-1, with 7 bases identical to TRBD1. The germline gives CDR1 MNHNY, CDR2 SVGAGI (reference sequence). The CDR3 contains 14 residues. With V trimmed by 5 bases and J by 0 bases, 3 bases remained unmatched. The DNA for the CDR3 is TGTGCCAGCAGTCAGGGACAGTTGAACACTGAAGCTTTCTTT. Protein: CASSQGQLNTEAFF.

This clone appeared once. The chain employs TRBV9 and TRBJ2-7, with D possibly being TRBD2 (6 bases). The CDR3 has 16 amino acids. Trimming stripped 0 bases from V and 3 bases from J, with 16 bases between. Per the germline V gene, CDR1 is SGDLS and CDR2 is YYNGEE. CDR3: CASSVGGGGGDYEQYF. In DNA, the CDR3 is TGTGCCAGCAGCGTAGGAGGTGGGGGAGGAGACTACGAGCAGTACTTC. The variable domain in full, completed from reference TRBV9 and TRBJ2-7, reads DSGVTQTPKHLITATGQRVTLRCSPRSGDLSVYWYQQSLDQGLQFLIQYYNGEERAKGNILERFSAQQFPDLHSELNLSSLELGDSALYFCASSVGGGGGDYEQYFGPGTRLTVT.